This T cell receptor (beta chain) originates from a study of T cell changes during pregnancy in multiple sclerosis. Clones were read by immunoSEQ multiplex PCR, and TCRdb kept only the in-frame ones, dropping some. The top ten hold under 0.85% of the sample, which has tens of thousands of clones, about 93% seen once. Per germline, CDR1 SEHNR and CDR2 FQNEAQ (reference sequence). V was pared by 4 bases and J by 4 bases, with 10 bases of the junction left unmatched. CDR3 length: 16 residues. The receptor was isolated from a female donor with multiple sclerosis, enrolled in a pregnancy study. Sample: peripheral blood, taken in the third trimester of pregnancy. The chain combines TRBV7-9 with TRBJ1-3, with 7 bases matching TRBD1. CDR3 residues: CASSSNDRVRGNTIYF. In DNA form, the CDR3 reads TGTGCCAGCAGCTCGAACGACAGGGTGAGGGGAAACACCATATATTTT.